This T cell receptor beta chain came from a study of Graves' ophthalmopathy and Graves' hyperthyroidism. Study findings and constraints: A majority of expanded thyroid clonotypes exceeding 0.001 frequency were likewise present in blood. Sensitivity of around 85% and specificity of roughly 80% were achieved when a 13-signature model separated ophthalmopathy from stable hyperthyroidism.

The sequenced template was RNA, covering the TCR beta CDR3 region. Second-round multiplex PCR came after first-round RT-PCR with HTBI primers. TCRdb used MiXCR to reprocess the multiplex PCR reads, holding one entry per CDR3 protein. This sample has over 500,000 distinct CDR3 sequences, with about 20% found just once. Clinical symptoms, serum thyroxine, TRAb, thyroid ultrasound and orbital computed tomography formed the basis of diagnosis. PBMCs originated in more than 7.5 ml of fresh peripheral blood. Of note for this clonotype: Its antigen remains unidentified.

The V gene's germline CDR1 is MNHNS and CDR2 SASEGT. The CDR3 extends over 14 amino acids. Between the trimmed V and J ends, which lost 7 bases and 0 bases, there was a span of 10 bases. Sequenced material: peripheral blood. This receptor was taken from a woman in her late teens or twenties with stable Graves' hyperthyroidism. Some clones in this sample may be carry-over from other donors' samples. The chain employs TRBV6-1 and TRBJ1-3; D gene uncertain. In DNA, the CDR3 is TGTGCCAGCAAACAACGAAGCTCTGGAAACACCATATATTTT. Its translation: CASKQRSSGNTIYF.